This T cell receptor beta chain was observed in a study of CD8 T cells in Susac syndrome. With regard to this clonotype: What it binds is not known.

This CDR3 has 14 residues. V lost 6 bases and J 3 bases, leaving 16 bases between the germline ends. Germline V gene data show CDR1 as SGDLS and CDR2 as YYNGEE. RNA, at roughly 0.45 to 1 ug, was reverse transcribed with random hexamers. immunoSEQ multiplex PCR amplified TCR beta CDR3 across 54 Vbeta, 13 Jbeta. TCRdb independently ran MiXCR on the immunoSEQ multiplex PCR reads; one entry per CDR3 protein. The sample records around 150,000 distinct CDR3 sequences, about 95% being singletons. Study-wide points: Roughly 5 Susac-specific public clones appeared in CD8+ TEMRA repertoires, and 15 to 20 in total CD8+ repertoires. Clonal CD8+ expansion in Susac was highest in TEMRA cells and active patients.

Patients having Susac syndrome satisfied recently defined diagnostic criteria for definite or probable disease. The TCR was taken from a human donor with Susac syndrome. The specimen was CD8+ T cells from PBMCs. The chain recombines TRBV9 with TRBJ2-7; D is uncertain. The CDR3, as DNA: TGTGCCAGCACCCCGAATCTGTGGGACTACGAGCAGTACTTC. Protein sequence: CASTPNLWDYEQYF. The full variable domain, with the rest looked up from reference TRBV9 and TRBJ2-7, is DSGVTQTPKHLITATGQRVTLRCSPRSGDLSVYWYQQSLDQGLQFLIQYYNGEERAKGNILERFSAQQFPDLHSELNLSSLELGDSALYFCASTPNLWDYEQYFGPGTRLTVT.